This TCR beta chain was sequenced in a study of CD8+CD57+ T cells in acquired aplastic anemia. Trimming left V 1 base short and J 1 base short, with 5 bases between. This CDR3 comprises 13 residues. Per the germline V gene, CDR1 is SNHLY and CDR2 is FYNNEI. This clonotype has a count of ten or more. Those patients picked for sequencing had displayed CD8+CD57+ cell expansion on flow cytometry. Each patient had severe acquired aplastic anemia. TCR beta VDJ and CDR3 profiling used genomic DNA as template. TCRdb recomputed calls from the reads with MiXCR, one row per CDR3 protein. Altogether roughly 260,000 distinct CDR3 sequences are present, approximately 45% being singletons, with the ten largest covering 7% to 9.5%.

The chain recombines TRBV2 with TRBJ2-7; unclear D gene. The source material was sorted CD4+, CD8+, or CD8+CD57+ T cells (not recorded which) from PBMCs. The sequence came from a human donor with aplastic anemia. The CDR3 protein is CASSEVWSYEQYF. The DNA for the CDR3 is TGTGCCAGCAGTGAAGTCTGGTCCTACGAGCAGTACTTC.